The next 15 T cell receptor beta chains were all read from a single sample in a study of blood T cell repertoires in COVID-19. Measured with immunoSEQ multiplex PCR; TCRdb has only the in-frame clones, and not every one. The table records about 90,000 clones, 80% to 85% of them present only once. The sequencing input was peripheral blood. Every receptor here comes from a man between 60 and 75 years old with acute or convalescent COVID-19.

V is TRBV2 and J is TRBJ1-2, with no clear D. The CDR3 runs 14 residues. V dropped 1 base and J dropped 6 bases, with 12 bases sitting between them. The germline V gene encodes CDR1 SNHLY and CDR2 FYNNEI. CDR3 nucleotides: TGTGCCAGCAGTGAAGACCAGGAATGGGATGGCTACACCTTC. It encodes CASSEDQEWDGYTF.

The genes are TRBV11-2 and TRBJ2-6; maybe TRBD1 (5 bases). V shed 1 base and J shed 2 bases, with 15 bases lying between them. This CDR3 contains 18 residues. The germline CDR1 and CDR2 sequences are SGHAT and FQNNGV. The CDR3 coding sequence is TGTGCCAGCAGCTTAGGGCAGGGTGGTGCCCCTGGGGCCAACGTCCTGACTTTC. Amino acid sequence: CASSLGQGGAPGANVLTF.

This clone came up once. The chain has TRBV29-1 and TRBJ1-1; 7 bases map to TRBD1. The germline gives CDR1 SQVTM, CDR2 ANQGSEA. The CDR3 extends over 13 amino acids. V lost 7 bases and J lost 0; bases outside the gene matches: 5. The CDR3 sequence: CSGRDSLNTEAFF. The CDR3 DNA reads TGCAGCGGTAGGGACAGCTTGAACACTGAAGCTTTCTTT.

This clone was counted a single time. V and J are TRBV4-3 and TRBJ1-1; D is unclear. CDR1 LGHNA and CDR2 YSLEER come from the germline V gene. The germline V and J ends were trimmed by 4 bases and 4 bases, with 16 bases remaining between them. CDR3 length equals 15 residues. The CDR3 is CASSPRYQMFTEAFF. Here the CDR3 DNA reads TGCGCCAGCAGCCCCCGTTATCAGATGTTCACTGAAGCTTTCTTT.

This chain uses TRBV3-1 (or the pseudogene TRBV3-2) with TRBJ1-3; D is perhaps TRBD1 (5 bases). CDR3 length: 15 amino acids. Trimming removed 6 bases at V and 2 bases at J, with 14 bases between. Germline V lookup: CDR1 LGHDT, CDR2 YNNKEL (reference sequence). CDR3 sequence reads: CASSQEGRAGNTIYF. In DNA, the CDR3 is TGTGCCAGCAGTCAGGAGGGGAGAGCTGGAAACACCATATATTTT.

The CDR3 nucleotides are TGCGCCAGCAGCGTAACAGGTTCCTACGAGCAGTACTTC. As protein: CASSVTGSYEQYF. The chain uses TRBV5-1 and TRBJ2-7; TRBD1 might be the D (5 bases). With 4 bases removed from V and 1 base from J, the gap between germline ends came to 9 bases. The CDR3 has 13 amino acids. Germline lookup yields CDR1 SGHRS and CDR2 YFSETQ. The variable domain in full, completed from reference TRBV5-1 and TRBJ2-7, reads KAGVTQTPRYLIKTRGQQVTLSCSPISGHRSVSWYQQTPGQGLQFLFEYFSETQRNKGNFPGRFSGRQFSNSRSEMNVSTLELGDSALYLCASSVTGSYEQYFGPGTRLTVT.

V gene TRBV10-1 combines with J gene TRBJ2-1, with 13 bases identical to TRBD2. This CDR3 contains 14 residues. Germline V lookup: CDR1 WNHNN, CDR2 SYGVQD (reference sequence). V trimming: 5 bases; J trimming: 7 bases; junction bases outside the gene matches: 2. The CDR3 DNA reads TGCGCCAGCAGTACTAGCGGGGGGGCTAATGAGCAGTTCTTC. Protein sequence: CASSTSGGANEQFF.

This clone was seen a handful of times. The chain uses TRBV7-2 and TRBJ2-5; 7 bases match TRBD2. Per the germline V gene, CDR1 is SGHTA and CDR2 is FQGNSA. V lost 5 bases, J lost 7 bases, and 13 bases stayed unmatched. The CDR3 covers 15 residues. The CDR3 DNA reads as TGTGCCAGCAGCCAGGAGAGCGGGGAAGCAGGGACCCAGTACTTC. Its translation is CASSQESGEAGTQYF. Filled out from reference TRBV7-2 and TRBJ2-5, the complete variable domain reads GAGVSQSPSNKVTEKGKDVELRCDPISGHTALYWYRQSLGQGLEFLIYFQGNSAPDKSGLPSDRFSAERTGGSVSTLTIQRTQQEDSAVYLCASSQESGEAGTQYFGPGTRLLVL.

This chain uses TRBV6-5 with TRBJ2-4; 13 bases fit TRBD2. Looked up from germline, CDR1 is MNHEY and CDR2 is SVGAGI. CDR3 length: 14 amino acids. The ends lost 6 bases at V and 13 bases at J; junction bases unmatched: 9. The CDR3 bases are TGTGCCAGCAGCCCCGGGACTAGCGGGGATATACAGTACTTC. Its translation is CASSPGTSGDIQYF.

The chain recombines TRBV15 with TRBJ2-7, with 7 bases identical to TRBD1. The CDR3 length is 13 residues. Germline V gene data show CDR1 as LNHNV and CDR2 as YYDKDF (reference sequence). V lost 5 bases to trimming and J lost 7 bases; unmatched junction nucleotides: 8. As DNA, the CDR3 is TGTGCCACCAGCGTAGACAGGGTGGGGGAGCAGTACTTC. It translates to CATSVDRVGEQYF.

The V and J genes are TRBV10-3 and TRBJ1-1; no definite D call. V lost 7 bases and J 1 base, leaving 13 bases between the germline ends. There are 14 residues in the CDR3. The germline CDR1 and CDR2 sequences are ENHRY and SYGVKD. CDR3 DNA sequence: TGTGCCATCAAACCATCAACAACGAACACTGAAGCTTTCTTT. Protein product: CAIKPSTTNTEAFF.

This sequence joins TRBV28 and TRBJ1-1, with 9 nucleotides matching TRBD1. This CDR3 spans 15 amino acids. Trimming at V came to 2 bases and at J to 4 bases, leaving 5 bases not matched to a gene. Germline loops: CDR1 MDHEN, CDR2 SYDVKM. CDR3 loop: CASSLGGDRATEAFF. CDR3 in DNA: TGTGCCAGCAGTTTAGGAGGGGACAGGGCCACTGAAGCTTTCTTT.

V usage is TRBV7-6 and J usage is TRBJ2-1, with 11 bases aligning to TRBD2. This CDR3 contains 15 residues. Unmatched junction bases numbered 8, after V lost 5 bases and J lost 8 bases. Per germline, CDR1 SGHVS and CDR2 FNYEAQ. The CDR3 DNA reads as TGTGCCAGCAGCGATTCTAGCGGGGGGTTTGATGAGCAGTTCTTC. Translated, it gives CASSDSSGGFDEQFF. Together with reference TRBV7-6 and TRBJ2-1, the CDR3 gives the full variable domain: GAGVSQSPRYKVTKRGQDVALRCDPISGHVSLYWYRQALGQGPEFLTYFNYEAQQDKSGLPNDRFSAERPEGSISTLTIQRTEQRDSAMYRCASSDSSGGFDEQFFGPGTRLTVL.

J is TRBJ1-3 and V is TRBV4-2; 10 bases align to TRBD1. Germline V CDR1 and CDR2: LGHNA, YNFKEQ. V shed 3 bases and J 4 bases; nucleotides not matched to a gene: 9. This CDR3 contains 17 residues. CDR3 DNA: TGTGCCAGCAGCCATACCGGGACAGGGGTAGGAGGAAACACCATATATTTT. Amino acid sequence: CASSHTGTGVGGNTIYF.

A few counts support this clone. V is TRBV7-3 and J is TRBJ2-5; possibly TRBD2 for D (5 bases). The V gene's germline CDR1 is SGHTA and CDR2 FQGTGA. V was trimmed by 0 bases and J by 2 bases, leaving 25 bases between them. The CDR3 loop spans 20 amino acids. The CDR3 sequence is CASSLTSPSDSPSAQETQYF. CDR3 nucleotide sequence: TGTGCCAGCAGCTTAACATCCCCCTCGGACTCACCTTCGGCGCAAGAGACCCAGTACTTC.